This record covers a single T cell receptor (beta chain). Its specificity is unknown. The sample originates from a study of cytomegalovirus exposure and HLA in healthy donors. It was with 60 Vbeta and 13 Jbeta primers that the PCR ran. Only in-frame clones appear in the TCRdb table, and some are missing; sequencing was by immunoSEQ multiplex PCR. The sample yields about 160,000 clones, 65% to 80% seen once. The CDR3 is 13 residues long. Trimming pared 4 bases from V and 5 bases from J, leaving 11 bases between. Germline-derived CDR1 and CDR2 are SGHNT and YYREEE (reference sequence). Study-level findings and limits: Some TCR beta chains (about 170 of them) were listed as cytomegalovirus-associated. The records held CMV serostatus as the only immune exposure information.

This TCR derives from a man aged 40-49 years in good health and CMV-seronegative. Sequencing was performed on PBMCs. J is TRBJ2-3 and V is TRBV5-4, with D maybe TRBD2 (5 bases). CDR3 nucleotide sequence: TGTGCCAGCAGCCCCCCGGGGTTAGATACGCAGTATTTT. It codes for CASSPPGLDTQYF.